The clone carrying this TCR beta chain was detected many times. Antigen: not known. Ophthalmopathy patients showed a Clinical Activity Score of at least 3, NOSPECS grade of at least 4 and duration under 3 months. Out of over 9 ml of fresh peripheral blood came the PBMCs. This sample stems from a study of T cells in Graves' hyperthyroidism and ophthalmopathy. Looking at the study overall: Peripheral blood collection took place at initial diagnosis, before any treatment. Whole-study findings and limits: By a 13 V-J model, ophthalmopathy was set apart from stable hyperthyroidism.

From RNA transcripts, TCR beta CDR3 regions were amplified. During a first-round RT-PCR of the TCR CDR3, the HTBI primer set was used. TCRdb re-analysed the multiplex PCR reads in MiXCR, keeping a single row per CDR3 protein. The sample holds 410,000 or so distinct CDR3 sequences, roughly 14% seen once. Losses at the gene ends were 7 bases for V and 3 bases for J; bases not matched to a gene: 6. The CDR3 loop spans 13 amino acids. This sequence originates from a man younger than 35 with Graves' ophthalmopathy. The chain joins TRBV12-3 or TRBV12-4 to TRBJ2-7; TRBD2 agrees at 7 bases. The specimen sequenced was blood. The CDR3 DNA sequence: TGTGCCAGCAAGGTAGCGGGTTTCTACGAGCAGTACTTC. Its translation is CASKVAGFYEQYF.